Below are 26 T cell receptor beta chains sequenced from a single sample in a study of cytomegalovirus exposure and HLA in healthy donors. PCR amplification relied on 60 Vbeta primers (plus 13 Jbeta primers). Sequenced by immunoSEQ multiplex PCR; TCRdb stores in-frame clones only, minus some. This sample's clone table lists more than 45,000 clones. The sample taken for sequencing was PBMCs. The receptors stem from a male donor in good health and CMV-seronegative.

The chain joins TRBV6-6 to TRBJ2-7, with TRBD2 matching 10 bases. CDR3 length: 16 residues. Per the germline V gene, CDR1 is MNHNY and CDR2 is SVGAGI (reference sequence). The trim removed 2 bases at V and 0 bases at J, leaving 4 bases unmatched. The CDR3 sequence is CASSYPTSGVSYEQYF. The CDR3, as DNA: TGTGCCAGCAGTTACCCCACTAGCGGGGTCTCCTACGAGCAGTACTTC.

This chain joins TRBV11-2 and TRBJ1-2; 9 nucleotides align to TRBD1. Germline trimming cut 5 bases from V and 3 bases from J; bases unmatched to any gene: 4. Germline CDR1 reads SGHAT; CDR2 reads FQNNGV. The CDR3 has 14 amino acids. CDR3: CASSPGQGHYGYTF. The CDR3 coding sequence is TGTGCCAGCAGCCCCGGACAGGGGCACTATGGCTACACCTTC.

The chain is built from TRBV25-1 and TRBJ1-1; D is undetermined. The germline V gene encodes CDR1 MGHDK and CDR2 SYGVNS. V lost 1 base and J 0 bases, leaving 9 bases between the germline ends. This CDR3 has 15 amino acids. CDR3 sequence: CASSESRGLNTEAFF. The CDR3 DNA follows: TGTGCCAGCAGTGAATCCCGGGGATTGAACACTGAAGCTTTCTTT.

CDR3 sequence reads: CASSPGQGDQPQHF. The DNA for the CDR3 is TGTGCCAGCTCACCTGGACAGGGGGATCAGCCCCAGCATTTT. The chain carries TRBV18 and TRBJ1-5; TRBD1 matches at 10 bases. This CDR3 has 14 amino acids. CDR1 and CDR2 from the germline V gene are KGHSH and LQKENI. After removal of 3 bases from V and 5 bases from J, the junction contained 1 base not matched to a gene.

The chain recombines TRBV7-2 with TRBJ2-5; 11 bases align to TRBD2. Trimming took 5 bases from V and 5 from J; bases not matched to a gene: 7. Germline CDR1 and CDR2: SGHTA and FQGNSA. CDR3 length: 15 residues. CDR3 sequence reads: CASSKQGLAGETQYF. The CDR3 bases are TGTGCCAGCAGCAAGCAAGGACTAGCGGGTGAGACCCAGTACTTC.

The chain links TRBV6-5 to TRBJ1-6; D is possibly TRBD1 (6 bases). There are 15 residues in the CDR3. Germline CDR1 MNHEY, CDR2 SVGAGI. V dropped 4 bases and J dropped 10 bases, with 17 bases sitting between them. CDR3 amino acids: CASSSLGGRNSPLHF. In DNA, the CDR3 is TGTGCCAGCAGTTCCCTGGGGGGGCGTAACTCACCCCTCCACTTT.

The J gene is TRBJ1-1, the V gene TRBV2; D is ambiguous. Trimming took 3 bases from V and 5 from J, leaving 10 bases between them. Germline V gene data show CDR1 as SNHLY and CDR2 as FYNNEI. This CDR3 contains 13 residues. The CDR3 spells CASSDTGGTEAFF. As DNA, the CDR3 is TGTGCCAGCAGTGACACTGGAGGGACTGAAGCTTTCTTT.

J is TRBJ1-3 and V is TRBV7-9, with unresolved D. V was pared by 1 base and J by 0 bases, with 7 bases between. Germline lookup yields CDR1 SEHNR and CDR2 FQNEAQ (reference sequence). The CDR3 has 15 amino acids. The CDR3 is CASSLGRSSGNTIYF. CDR3 nucleotide sequence: TGTGCCAGCAGCTTAGGACGGAGCTCTGGAAACACCATATATTTT.

The chain uses TRBV9 and TRBJ1-2; possible D gene TRBD1, 6 bases. The CDR3 length is 13 residues. Trimming removed 0 bases from V and 3 bases from J, with 6 bases in between. The germline CDR1 and CDR2 sequences are SGDLS and YYNGEE. CDR3 sequence reads: CASSVDRDYGYTF. In nucleotides, the CDR3 is TGTGCCAGCAGCGTAGACAGGGACTATGGCTACACCTTC.

The chain is built from TRBV12-5 and TRBJ1-6; D not certain. CDR3 size: 15 residues. V was cut by 1 base and J by 7 bases, with 11 bases left in between. Germline values: CDR1 LGHNT, CDR2 FRNRAP. The CDR3 region is CASGLGQTLNSPLHF. The CDR3 DNA follows: TGTGCTAGTGGTTTGGGTCAAACTCTCAATTCACCCCTCCACTTT. Complete variable domain (other parts from reference TRBV12-5 and TRBJ1-6): DARVTQTPRHKVTEMGQEVTMRCQPILGHNTVFWYRQTMMQGLELLAYFRNRAPLDDSGMPKDRFSAEMPDATLATLKIQPSEPRDSAVYFCASGLGQTLNSPLHFGNGTRLTVT.

This rearrangement joins TRBV12-5 to TRBJ1-5, with TRBD1 identical over 11 bases. Germline V gene lookup returns CDR1 LGHNT and CDR2 FRNRAP. Unmatched junction bases numbered 7, after V lost 5 bases and J lost 7 bases. The CDR3 has 15 residues. CDR3 protein: CASGARTGGEQPQHF. The CDR3 bases are TGTGCTAGTGGTGCCCGGACAGGGGGCGAACAGCCCCAGCATTTT.

On this clone: The same CDR3 is also encoded by other DNA sequences in this sample. J is TRBJ1-1 and V is TRBV5-6; no clear D. The CDR3 loop spans 15 amino acids. In germline, CDR1 is SGHDT, CDR2 YYEEEE. Trimming removed 1 base at V and 1 base at J, with 11 bases between. The CDR3 loop is CASSLPGLGNTEAFF. The CDR3 DNA is TGTGCCAGCAGCTTGCCAGGTTTGGGGAACACTGAAGCTTTCTTT.

The chain has TRBV13 and TRBJ2-1; 9 bases are a match to TRBD1. CDR3 length: 15 amino acids. Per the germline V gene, CDR1 is PRHDT and CDR2 is FYEKMQ (reference sequence). V was clipped by 7 bases and J by 5 bases; unmatched bases: 9. The CDR3 protein is CASNTGGSVDNEQFF. CDR3 nucleotide sequence: TGTGCCAGCAACACAGGGGGCAGCGTTGACAATGAGCAGTTCTTC.

The chain couples TRBV15 to TRBJ2-7; 8 nucleotides match TRBD1. This CDR3 has 15 residues. Losses at the gene ends were 3 bases for V and 4 bases for J; bases not matched to a gene: 8. Germline loops: CDR1 LNHNV, CDR2 YYDKDF (reference sequence). The CDR3 nucleotides read TGTGCCACCAGCAGGGATGGACAGGGTGTGTACGAGCAGTACTTC. It yields the protein CATSRDGQGVYEQYF.

The chain combines TRBV13 with TRBJ1-1, with 7 bases identical to TRBD1. V was clipped by 5 bases and J by 4 bases; unmatched bases: 13. Germline V CDR1 and CDR2: PRHDT, FYEKMQ (reference sequence). There are 16 residues in the CDR3. CDR3 amino acids: CASSQRPLRGPTEAFF. DNA of the CDR3: TGTGCCAGCAGCCAACGACCTTTGAGGGGGCCCACTGAAGCTTTCTTT.

V is TRBV7-2 and J is TRBJ2-1; the D is unclear. V lost 1 base, J lost 5 bases, and 15 bases lay in between. This CDR3 contains 16 residues. Germline V lookup: CDR1 SGHTA, CDR2 FQGNSA. This CDR3 reads CASSLVFPSTHNEQFF. The CDR3 DNA reads TGTGCCAGCAGCTTAGTGTTCCCCTCTACCCACAATGAGCAGTTCTTC.

This sequence joins TRBV4-2 and TRBJ1-1; D may be TRBD1 (5 bases). V was pared by 2 bases and J by 3 bases, with 10 bases between. Germline V gene lookup returns CDR1 LGHNA and CDR2 YNFKEQ. The length of the CDR3 is 14 residues. The chain's CDR3 is CASSQKEGDTEAFF. The CDR3 nucleotides read TGTGCCAGCAGCCAAAAGGAAGGGGACACTGAAGCTTTCTTT.

The J gene is TRBJ1-3, the V gene TRBV4-1; unclear D gene. The V and J ends lost 4 bases and 0 bases respectively, with 22 bases between them. CDR1 is MGHRA and CDR2 is YSYEKL in the germline V gene. The CDR3 totals 19 residues. CDR3 sequence reads: CASSLRPLPIPISGNTIYF. Here the CDR3 DNA reads TGCGCCAGCAGCCTCAGGCCTCTACCCATCCCAATCTCTGGAAACACCATATATTTT.

The chain joins TRBV9 to TRBJ1-6, with TRBD1 matching 7 bases. Germline V gives CDR1 SGDLS, CDR2 YYNGEE. CDR3 size: 14 residues. V lost 3 bases to trimming and J lost 9 bases; unmatched junction nucleotides: 6. CDR3 amino acids: CASSEQGLGSPLHF. In DNA form, the CDR3 reads TGTGCCAGCAGCGAACAGGGGCTAGGTTCACCCCTCCACTTT.

This chain connects TRBV7-2 to TRBJ2-3; tentative D call: TRBD2 (5 bases). The V gene lost 3 bases and the J gene lost 0 bases, with 7 bases spanning the gap. The CDR3 contains 14 residues. Germline assignment: CDR1 SGHTA and CDR2 FQGNSA. The chain's CDR3 is CASSFSGSTDTQYF. The CDR3, as DNA: TGTGCCAGCAGCTTCAGCGGTAGCACAGATACGCAGTATTTT.

The J gene is TRBJ1-2, the V gene TRBV7-8; a possible D gene is TRBD1 (5 bases). Per the germline V gene, CDR1 is SGHVS and CDR2 is FQNEAQ. Trimming shortened V by 1 base and J by 2 bases, and 8 bases separated the two germline ends. CDR3 size: 14 residues. The CDR3, as DNA: TGTGCCAGCAGCTTAGTCGACAGCAACTATGGCTACACCTTC. Translating gives CASSLVDSNYGYTF.

The gene calls are TRBV9 and TRBJ2-4; weak D call: TRBD1 (6 bases). CDR3 length: 17 amino acids. V shed 0 bases and J shed 6 bases, with 19 bases lying between them. CDR1 and CDR2 (germline): SGDLS, YYNGEE. Here the CDR3 reads CASSVEVKWGQINIQYF. CDR3 nucleotide sequence: TGTGCCAGCAGCGTAGAGGTCAAATGGGGGCAGATAAACATTCAGTACTTC.

The V and J genes are TRBV6-1 and TRBJ2-5; 7 bases match TRBD1. The CDR3 consists of 13 residues. V lost 5 bases to trimming and J lost 3 bases; unmatched junction nucleotides: 3. Looked up from germline, CDR1 is MNHNS and CDR2 is SASEGT. The CDR3 reads CASSPTGEETQYF. The CDR3 DNA is TGTGCCAGCAGTCCCACAGGGGAAGAGACCCAGTACTTC.

The genes are TRBV7-3 and TRBJ2-5; TRBD2 matches at 13 bases. Trimming at V came to 5 bases and at J to 5 bases, leaving 8 bases not matched to a gene. CDR1 is SGHTA, CDR2 FQGTGA, per germline. This CDR3 is built from 16 residues. CDR3 in amino acids: CASSTTGLAGVETQYF. In nucleotides, the CDR3 is TGTGCCAGCAGCACAACCGGACTAGCGGGGGTGGAGACCCAGTACTTC.

The chain uses TRBV10-2 and TRBJ2-7; the match to TRBD2 covers 9 bases. CDR1 and CDR2 (germline): WSHSY, SAAADI. The CDR3 covers 15 residues. The V segment lost 6 bases and the J segment 3 bases; nucleotides outside the gene matches: 9. CDR3 amino acids: CASSDLAGKYYEQYF. The CDR3, as DNA: TGCGCCAGCAGCGACCTAGCGGGGAAATACTACGAGCAGTACTTC.

The CDR3 DNA is TGCGCCAGCAGCCGCCTGACAGGGGAACCTGAGCAGTTCTTC. Protein product: CASSRLTGEPEQFF. The rearrangement joins TRBV4-3 to TRBJ2-1, with TRBD1 matching 8 bases. The CDR3 runs to 14 residues. J was trimmed by 9 bases and V by 4 bases; bases with no gene match: 8. The V gene's germline CDR1 is LGHNA and CDR2 YSLEER.